This T cell receptor beta chain was recorded in a study of shared clonotypes between healthy human individuals. Study in general: A couple of women and a few men aged 18 to 49 made up the donors.

How the authors handled the data: From ImmunoSEQ came sequences covering only the junction and carrying no quality scores, so filtering differed. Data came from immunoSEQ multiplex PCR; TCRdb stores just in-frame clones and leaves some out. The DNA gave D and trimming, while V, J and clone size come from that table. The sample records around 580,000 clones, about 98% being singletons. Germline assignment: CDR1 SGDLS and CDR2 YYNGEE. The CDR3 loop spans 16 amino acids. V trimming: 3 bases; J trimming: 6 bases; junction bases outside the gene matches: 8. CD45RO-negative, CCR7-positively selected cells formed the naive CD8 fraction, excluding terminally differentiated effector memory CD45RA+ cells. All of the donors resided in Nashville, Tennessee, and each was a Caucasian adult.

The source of this sequence is a man in his thirties or forties in good health. Sequenced material: naive CD8+ T cells sorted from blood. The chain couples TRBV9 to TRBJ2-1, with 11 nucleotides matching TRBD2. CDR3 in amino acids: CASSGLAGGVANEQFF. As DNA, the CDR3 is TGTGCCAGCAGCGGTTTAGCGGGAGGGGTCGCCAATGAGCAGTTCTTC.